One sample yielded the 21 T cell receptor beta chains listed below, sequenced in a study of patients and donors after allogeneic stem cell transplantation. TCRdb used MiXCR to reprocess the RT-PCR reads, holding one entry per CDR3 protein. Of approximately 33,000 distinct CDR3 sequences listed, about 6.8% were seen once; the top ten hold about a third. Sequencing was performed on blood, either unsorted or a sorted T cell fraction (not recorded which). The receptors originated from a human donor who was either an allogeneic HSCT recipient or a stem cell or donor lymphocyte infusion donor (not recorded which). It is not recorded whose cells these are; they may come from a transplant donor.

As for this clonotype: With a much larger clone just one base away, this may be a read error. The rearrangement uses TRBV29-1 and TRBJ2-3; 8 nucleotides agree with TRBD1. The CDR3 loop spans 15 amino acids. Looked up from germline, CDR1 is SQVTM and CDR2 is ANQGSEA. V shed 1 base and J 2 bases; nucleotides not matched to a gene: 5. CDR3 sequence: CSVEGGQANTDTQYF. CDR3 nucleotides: TGCAGCGTTGAAGGGGGACAGGCCAACACAGATACGCAGTATTTT.

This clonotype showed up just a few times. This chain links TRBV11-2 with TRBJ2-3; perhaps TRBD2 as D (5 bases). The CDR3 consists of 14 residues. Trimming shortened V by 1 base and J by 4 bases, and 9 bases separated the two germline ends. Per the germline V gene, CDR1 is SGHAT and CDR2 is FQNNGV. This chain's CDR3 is CASSLAGRPDTQYF. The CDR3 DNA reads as TGTGCCAGCAGCTTAGCGGGGAGACCAGATACGCAGTATTTT.

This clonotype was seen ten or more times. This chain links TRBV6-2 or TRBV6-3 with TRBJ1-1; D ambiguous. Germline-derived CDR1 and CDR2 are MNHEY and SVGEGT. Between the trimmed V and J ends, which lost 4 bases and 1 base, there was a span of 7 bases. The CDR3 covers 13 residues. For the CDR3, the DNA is TGTGCCAGCAGTTGGCTCCGGAACACTGAAGCTTTCTTT. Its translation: CASSWLRNTEAFF.

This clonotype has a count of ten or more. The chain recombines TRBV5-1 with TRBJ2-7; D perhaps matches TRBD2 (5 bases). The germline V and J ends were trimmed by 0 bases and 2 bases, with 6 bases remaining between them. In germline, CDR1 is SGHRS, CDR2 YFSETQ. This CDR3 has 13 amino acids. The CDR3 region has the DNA TGCGCCAGCAGCTTGGCAGCGGCCTACGAGCAGTACTTC. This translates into CASSLAAAYEQYF. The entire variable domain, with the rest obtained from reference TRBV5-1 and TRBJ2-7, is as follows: KAGVTQTPRYLIKTRGQQVTLSCSPISGHRSVSWYQQTPGQGLQFLFEYFSETQRNKGNFPGRFSGRQFSNSRSEMNVSTLELGDSALYLCASSLAAAYEQYFGPGTRLTVT.

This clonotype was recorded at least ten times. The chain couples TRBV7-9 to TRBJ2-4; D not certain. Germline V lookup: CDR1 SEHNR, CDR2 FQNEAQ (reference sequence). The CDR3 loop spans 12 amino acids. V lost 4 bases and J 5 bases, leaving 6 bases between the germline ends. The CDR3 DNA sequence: TGTGCCAGCAGCTCCACGGAAAACATTCAGTACTTC. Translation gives CASSSTENIQYF.

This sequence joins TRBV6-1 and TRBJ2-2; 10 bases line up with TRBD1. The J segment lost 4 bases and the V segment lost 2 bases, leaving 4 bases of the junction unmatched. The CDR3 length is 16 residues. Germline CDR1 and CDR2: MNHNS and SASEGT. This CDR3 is CASSERDRGITGELFF. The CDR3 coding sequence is TGTGCCAGCAGTGAACGGGACAGGGGTATCACCGGGGAGCTGTTTTTT.

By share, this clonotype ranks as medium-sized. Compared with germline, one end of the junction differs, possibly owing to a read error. CDR3: CSVAQTSRDTQYF. The CDR3 DNA is TGCAGCGTTGCCCAGACTAGCAGAGATACGCAGTATTTT. The chain employs TRBV29-1 and TRBJ2-3; 7 bases agree with TRBD2. This CDR3 contains 13 residues. Germline V gene data show CDR1 as SQVTM and CDR2 as ANQGSEA.

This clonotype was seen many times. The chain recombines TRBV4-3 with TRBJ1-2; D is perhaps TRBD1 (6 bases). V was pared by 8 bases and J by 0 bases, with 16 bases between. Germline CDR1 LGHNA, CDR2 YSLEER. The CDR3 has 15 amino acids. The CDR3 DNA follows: TGCGCCAGCCGACAGGAGGAGCGGGCTAACTATGGCTACACCTTC. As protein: CASRQEERANYGYTF.

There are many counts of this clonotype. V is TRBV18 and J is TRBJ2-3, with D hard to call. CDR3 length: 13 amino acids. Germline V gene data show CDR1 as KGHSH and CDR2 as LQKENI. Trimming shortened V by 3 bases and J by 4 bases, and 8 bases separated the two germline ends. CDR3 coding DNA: TGTGCCAGCTCACCCCTCCTGGCAGATACGCAGTATTTT. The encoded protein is CASSPLLADTQYF.

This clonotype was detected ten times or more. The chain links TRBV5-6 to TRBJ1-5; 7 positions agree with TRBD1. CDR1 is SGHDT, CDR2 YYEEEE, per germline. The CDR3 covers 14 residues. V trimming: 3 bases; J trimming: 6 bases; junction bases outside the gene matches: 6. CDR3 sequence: CASSWGTVSQPQHF. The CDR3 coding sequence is TGTGCCAGCAGCTGGGGGACAGTCAGTCAGCCCCAGCATTTT.

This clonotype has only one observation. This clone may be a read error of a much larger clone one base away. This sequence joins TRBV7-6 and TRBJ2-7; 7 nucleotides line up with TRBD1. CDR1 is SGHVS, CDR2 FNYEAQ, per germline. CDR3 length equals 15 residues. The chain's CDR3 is CASSLGPLGGYGQYF. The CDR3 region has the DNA TGTGCCAGCAGCTTAGGGCCATTAGGGGGCTACGGGCAGTACTTC.

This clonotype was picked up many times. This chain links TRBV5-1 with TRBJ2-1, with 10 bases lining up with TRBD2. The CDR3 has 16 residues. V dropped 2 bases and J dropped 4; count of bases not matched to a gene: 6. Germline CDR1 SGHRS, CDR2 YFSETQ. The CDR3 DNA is TGCGCCAGCAGCTTACCTAGCGGGAGTCGGTACAATGAGCAGTTCTTC. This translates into CASSLPSGSRYNEQFF.

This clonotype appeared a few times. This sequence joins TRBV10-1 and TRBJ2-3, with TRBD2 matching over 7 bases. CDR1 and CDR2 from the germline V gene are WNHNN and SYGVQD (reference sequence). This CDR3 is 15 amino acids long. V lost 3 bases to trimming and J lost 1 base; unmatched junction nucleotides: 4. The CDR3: CASSDYAGGTDTQYF. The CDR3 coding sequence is TGCGCCAGCAGTGATTACGCGGGGGGCACAGATACGCAGTATTTT.

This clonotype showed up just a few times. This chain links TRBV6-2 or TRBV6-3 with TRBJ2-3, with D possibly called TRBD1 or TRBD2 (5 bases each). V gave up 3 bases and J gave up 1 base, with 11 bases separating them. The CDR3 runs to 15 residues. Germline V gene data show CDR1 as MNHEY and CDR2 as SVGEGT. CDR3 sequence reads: CASSYWQGRTDTQYF. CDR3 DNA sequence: TGTGCCAGCAGTTATTGGCAGGGACGCACAGATACGCAGTATTTT.

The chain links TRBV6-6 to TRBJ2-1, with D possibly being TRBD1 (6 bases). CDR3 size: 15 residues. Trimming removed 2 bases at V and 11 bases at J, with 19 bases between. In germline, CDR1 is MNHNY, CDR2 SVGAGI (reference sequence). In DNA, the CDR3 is TGTGCCAGCAGTTACACGGGACAAACGGCGCCCCAGCAGTTCTTC. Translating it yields CASSYTGQTAPQQFF.

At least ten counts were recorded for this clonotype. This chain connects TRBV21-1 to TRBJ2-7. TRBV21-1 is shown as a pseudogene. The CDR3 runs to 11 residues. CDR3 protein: CASSSLLEQYF. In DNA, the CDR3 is TGTGCCAGCAGCTCACTTCTAGAGCAGTACTTC.

In nucleotides, the CDR3 is TGTGCCAGCAGCTCCGGAGGGGTCGGGGGACTAGCGGGTTTCCTAGCCAAAAACATTCAGTACTTC. This codes for CASSSGGVGGLAGFLAKNIQYF. The J gene is TRBJ2-4, the V gene TRBV28, with 12 bases aligning to TRBD2. V lost 6 bases to trimming and J lost 0 bases; unmatched junction nucleotides: 21. CDR3 length: 22 amino acids. Per germline, CDR1 MDHEN and CDR2 SYDVKM.

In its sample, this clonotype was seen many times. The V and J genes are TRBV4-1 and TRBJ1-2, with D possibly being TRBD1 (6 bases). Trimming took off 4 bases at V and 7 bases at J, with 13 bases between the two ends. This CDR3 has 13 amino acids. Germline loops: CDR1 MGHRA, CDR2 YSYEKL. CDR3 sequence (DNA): TGCGCCAGCAGCCTAGAACAGGGTGGTGGCTACACCTTC. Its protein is CASSLEQGGGYTF.

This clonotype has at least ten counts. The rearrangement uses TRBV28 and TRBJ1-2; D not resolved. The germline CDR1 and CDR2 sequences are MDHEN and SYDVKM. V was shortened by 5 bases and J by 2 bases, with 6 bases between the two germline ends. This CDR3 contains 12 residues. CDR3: CASSPTNYGYTF. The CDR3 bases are TGTGCCAGCAGTCCGACGAACTATGGCTACACCTTC.

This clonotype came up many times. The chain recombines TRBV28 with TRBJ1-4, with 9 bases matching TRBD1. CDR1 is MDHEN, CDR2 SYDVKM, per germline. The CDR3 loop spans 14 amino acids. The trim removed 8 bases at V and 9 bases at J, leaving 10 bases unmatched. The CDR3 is CASGRTGALQKLFF. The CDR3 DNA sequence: TGTGCCAGCGGACGGACAGGGGCCCTCCAAAAACTGTTTTTT. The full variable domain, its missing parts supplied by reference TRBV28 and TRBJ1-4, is DVKVTQSSRYLVKRTGEKVFLECVQDMDHENMFWYRQDPGLGLRLIYFSYDVKMKEKGDIPEGYSVSREKKERFSLILESASTNQTSMYLCASGRTGALQKLFFGSGTQLSVL.

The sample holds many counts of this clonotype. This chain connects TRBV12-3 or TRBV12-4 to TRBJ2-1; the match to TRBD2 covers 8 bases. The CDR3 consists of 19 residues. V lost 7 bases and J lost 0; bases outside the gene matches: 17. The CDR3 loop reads CASTLMGTSAVSSYNEQFF. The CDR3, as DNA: TGTGCCAGCACCTTGATGGGGACTAGTGCCGTTAGCTCCTACAATGAGCAGTTCTTC.